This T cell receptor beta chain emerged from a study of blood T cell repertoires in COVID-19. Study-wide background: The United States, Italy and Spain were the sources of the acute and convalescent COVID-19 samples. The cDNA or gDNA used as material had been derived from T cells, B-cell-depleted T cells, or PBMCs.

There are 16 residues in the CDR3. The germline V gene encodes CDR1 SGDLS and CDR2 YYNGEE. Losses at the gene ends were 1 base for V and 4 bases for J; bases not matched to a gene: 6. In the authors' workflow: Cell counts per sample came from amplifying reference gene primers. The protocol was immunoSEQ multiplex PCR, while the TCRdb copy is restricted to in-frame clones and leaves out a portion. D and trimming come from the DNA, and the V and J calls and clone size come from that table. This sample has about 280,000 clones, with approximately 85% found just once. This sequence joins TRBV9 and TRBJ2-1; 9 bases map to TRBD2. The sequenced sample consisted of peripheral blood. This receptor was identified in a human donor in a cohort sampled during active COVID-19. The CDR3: CASSVQGGRGYNEQFF. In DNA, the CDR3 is TGTGCCAGCAGCGTACAAGGCGGGAGGGGTTACAATGAGCAGTTCTTC. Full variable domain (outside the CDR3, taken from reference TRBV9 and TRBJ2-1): DSGVTQTPKHLITATGQRVTLRCSPRSGDLSVYWYQQSLDQGLQFLIQYYNGEERAKGNILERFSAQQFPDLHSELNLSSLELGDSALYFCASSVQGGRGYNEQFFGPGTRLTVL.